This T cell receptor (beta chain) was sequenced in a study of T cell repertoires and HLA-DP antigens. Study-wide points: Against both alloantigens, CD137+ clonality was similar, about 0.39.

Generated by immunoSEQ multiplex PCR, the TCRdb table keeps only in-frame clones and is missing some. The data contain roughly 70,000 clones, 80% of them singletons. The CDR3 has 14 amino acids. V trimming: 3 bases; J trimming: 3 bases; junction bases outside the gene matches: 1. CDR1 and CDR2 from the germline V gene are SGHRS and YFSETQ. Notes on this clone: Its antigen is not known.

The specimen was CD4+ T cells from PBMCs. The V call is TRBV5-1, the J call TRBJ2-2; 8 bases line up with TRBD1. This clonotype originated in a man aged 55 to 70 in good health and CMV-seronegative. CDR3 bases: TGCGCCAGCAGCTCGGGACAGGACACCGGGGAGCTGTTTTTT. Translation: CASSSGQDTGELFF.